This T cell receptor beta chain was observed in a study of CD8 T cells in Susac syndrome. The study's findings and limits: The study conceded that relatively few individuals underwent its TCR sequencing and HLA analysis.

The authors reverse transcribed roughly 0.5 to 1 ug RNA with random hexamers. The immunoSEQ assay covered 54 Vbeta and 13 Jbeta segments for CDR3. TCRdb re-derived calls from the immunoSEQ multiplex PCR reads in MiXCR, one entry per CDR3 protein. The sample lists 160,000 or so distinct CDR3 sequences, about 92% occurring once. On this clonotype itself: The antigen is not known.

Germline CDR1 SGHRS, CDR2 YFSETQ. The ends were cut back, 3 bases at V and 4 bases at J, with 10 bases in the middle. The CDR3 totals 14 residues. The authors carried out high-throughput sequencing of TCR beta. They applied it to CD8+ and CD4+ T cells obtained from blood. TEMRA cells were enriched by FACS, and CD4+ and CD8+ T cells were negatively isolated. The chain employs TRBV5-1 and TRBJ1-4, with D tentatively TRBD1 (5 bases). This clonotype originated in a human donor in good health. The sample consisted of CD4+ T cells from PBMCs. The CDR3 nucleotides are TGCGCCAGCAGCTGGGGACCCCTTAATGAAAAACTGTTTTTT. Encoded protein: CASSWGPLNEKLFF.